The T cell receptor (beta chain) described here comes from a study of molecular identifiers for immune sequencing clone quantification. TCRdb used MiXCR to reprocess the PCR reads, holding one entry per CDR3 protein. The data contain about 640,000 distinct CDR3 sequences, nearly 20% of them seen just once; the ten biggest clones take up 0.85%. This clonotype was counted ten times or more. The germline gives CDR1 MRHNA, CDR2 SNTAGT. Trimming pared 3 bases from V and 7 bases from J, leaving 3 bases between. The CDR3 is 11 amino acids. The rearrangement links TRBV6-4 to TRBJ1-4, with D unclear. The sample taken for sequencing was naive CD8+ T cells from blood, with Jurkat cell RNA spiked in. Indicated subset: FACS-sorted CD8+CD4-CCR7+CD45RA+ naive T cells. This sequence originates from a human donor in good health. Some libraries in this study had Jurkat cell RNA spiked in. For the CDR3, the DNA is TGTGCCAGCAGTGAGGGTGAAAAACTGTTTTTT. Protein product: CASSEGEKLFF.